Presented here are 28 T cell receptor beta chains from one specimen sequenced in a study of cytomegalovirus exposure and HLA in healthy donors. Vbeta (60) and Jbeta (13) primers were used in the PCR. Some clones are missing from TCRdb's copy, which holds only in-frame ones; the method was immunoSEQ multiplex PCR. The top ten clones hold over 5.5% of a sample with roughly 78,000 clones, about 60% of them seen once. Sequenced material: PBMCs. These receptors all stem from a young man in good health and CMV-seropositive.

This chain connects TRBV28 to TRBJ1-4, with 9 bases identical to TRBD1. CDR1 and CDR2 (germline): MDHEN, SYDVKM. The trim removed 3 bases at V and 5 bases at J, leaving 10 bases unmatched. The length of the CDR3 is 17 residues. The CDR3, as DNA: TGTGCCAGCAGTTTCACCGGGACAGGGAGTGCGAATGAAAAACTGTTTTTT. It translates to CASSFTGTGSANEKLFF. Filled out from reference TRBV28 and TRBJ1-4, the complete variable domain reads DVKVTQSSRYLVKRTGEKVFLECVQDMDHENMFWYRQDPGLGLRLIYFSYDVKMKEKGDIPEGYSVSREKKERFSLILESASTNQTSMYLCASSFTGTGSANEKLFFGSGTQLSVL.

This clone was seen a few times. The V gene is TRBV11-1, the J gene TRBJ1-1; TRBD1 matches at 9 bases. The CDR3 is made up of 14 amino acids. Germline assignment: CDR1 SGHAT and CDR2 FQDESV (reference sequence). Trimming cost V 5 bases and J 5 bases; bases outside gene matches: 6. CDR3 sequence (DNA): TGTGCCAGCAGCGCCCGACAGGGGGAGACTGAAGCTTTCTTT. Translation gives CASSARQGETEAFF.

The chain has TRBV2 and TRBJ2-1, with D possibly matching TRBD2 (5 bases). CDR1 and CDR2 (germline): SNHLY, FYNNEI. The length of the CDR3 is 13 residues. Trimming pared 7 bases from V and 6 bases from J, leaving 13 bases between. CDR3 DNA: TGTGCCAGCACGCCCGTCGAGGGCAATGAGCAGTTCTTC. As protein: CASTPVEGNEQFF.

The V and J genes are TRBV30 and TRBJ1-5, with D possibly matching TRBD1 (5 bases). The CDR3 sequence is 19 residues long. The V and J ends lost 3 bases and 0 bases respectively, with 24 bases between them. Germline values: CDR1 GTSNPN, CDR2 SVGIG (reference sequence). CDR3 sequence reads: CAWSTHSQGRFDSNQPQHF. The CDR3 DNA is TGTGCCTGGAGCACCCACAGCCAGGGCCGTTTTGATAGCAATCAGCCCCAGCATTTT.

The chain employs TRBV2 and TRBJ2-1; 8 bases fit TRBD2. V shed 8 bases, J shed 5 bases, and the junction held 11 bases outside the gene matches. This CDR3 contains 15 residues. The V gene's germline CDR1 is SNHLY and CDR2 FYNNEI. Here the CDR3 DNA reads TGTGCCAGCGGAGAAACCGGGACTAGGAACAATGAGCAGTTCTTC. Translating it yields CASGETGTRNNEQFF. The full variable domain, in which reference TRBV2 and TRBJ2-1 provide the parts outside the CDR3, is EPEVTQTPSHQVTQMGQEVILRCVPISNHLYFYWYRQILGQKVEFLVSFYNNEISEKSEIFDDQFSVERPDGSNFTLKIRSTKLEDSAMYFCASGETGTRNNEQFFGPGTRLTVL.

Here the CDR3 DNA reads TGTGCCAGCAGCCATGGACTAGCGGTAATGGGCCAGATCCTCTGCGAGCAGTACTTC. Its protein is CASSHGLAVMGQILCEQYF. The chain employs TRBV21-1 and TRBJ2-7; the table gives TRBD2 as D, unverified against the DNA. TRBV21-1 is an annotated pseudogene. The CDR3 loop spans 19 amino acids.

This chain connects TRBV5-8 to TRBJ1-1; 7 bases fit TRBD1. Germline assignment: CDR1 SGHTS and CDR2 YDEGEE. CDR3 size: 18 residues. Trimming took 4 bases from V and 0 from J; bases not matched to a gene: 15. The CDR3 spells CASSLTSRTGSMNTEAFF. The CDR3 coding sequence is TGTGCCAGCAGCCTTACTAGCCGGACAGGCAGCATGAACACTGAAGCTTTCTTT.

The chain is built from TRBV11-2 and TRBJ2-1; D perhaps matches TRBD2 (5 bases). The CDR3 runs 15 residues. The V end was cut by 2 bases, the J end by 5 bases, with 13 bases between. Germline CDR1 and CDR2: SGHAT and FQNNGV. The CDR3 sequence: CASSLRGSSDNEQFF. The CDR3 coding sequence is TGTGCCAGCAGCTTAAGAGGGAGTAGCGACAATGAGCAGTTCTTC.

The chain links TRBV7-8 to TRBJ1-5; D is unclear. Germline values: CDR1 SGHVS, CDR2 FQNEAQ. This CDR3 region has 15 residues. V lost 3 bases and J lost 0, with 9 bases in between. The CDR3 loop reads CASSLGRHSNQPQHF. The CDR3 bases are TGTGCCAGCAGCTTGGGCAGACATAGCAATCAGCCCCAGCATTTT.

J is TRBJ2-7 and V is TRBV5-4; 8 positions agree with TRBD1. The CDR3 runs to 16 residues. Germline V gene sequence: CDR1 SGHNT, CDR2 YYREEE (reference sequence). V was clipped by 3 bases and J by 5 bases; unmatched bases: 13. The CDR3, as DNA: TGTGCCAGCAGCTATACGTGGGGACAGGTAGGCGACGAGCAGTACTTC. It codes for CASSYTWGQVGDEQYF. The variable domain in full, with the rest retrieved from reference TRBV5-4 and TRBJ2-7, is ETGVTQSPTHLIKTRGQQVTLRCSSQSGHNTVSWYQQALGQGPQFIFQYYREEENGRGNFPPRFSGLQFPNYSSELNVNALELDDSALYLCASSYTWGQVGDEQYFGPGTRLTVT.

This clone turned up a few times. The chain joins TRBV10-1 to TRBJ2-4; 7 positions agree with TRBD1. The V segment lost 8 bases and the J segment 4 bases; nucleotides outside the gene matches: 11. This CDR3 contains 15 residues. The germline V gene has CDR1 WNHNN and CDR2 SYGVQD (reference sequence). CDR3 sequence: CASRRQGTRKNIQYF. The CDR3 coding sequence is TGCGCCAGCCGGAGACAGGGAACAAGGAAAAACATTCAGTACTTC.

This clone was observed a few times. CDR3 protein: CASSQYSYDQPQHF. The CDR3 DNA sequence: TGTGCCAGCAGTCAATACAGCTACGATCAGCCCCAGCATTTT. This chain links TRBV27 with TRBJ1-5; D unclear. CDR1 MNHEY and CDR2 SMNVEV come from the germline V gene (reference sequence). Between the trimmed V and J ends, which lost 5 bases and 5 bases, there was a span of 13 bases. The CDR3 covers 14 residues.

This chain connects TRBV5-5 to TRBJ2-3; 8 bases are shared with TRBD2. CDR3 size: 16 residues. V lost 5 bases, J lost 3 bases, and 11 bases stayed unmatched. Germline V lookup: CDR1 SGHKS, CDR2 YYEKEE (reference sequence). CDR3 nucleotides: TGTGCCAGCAGTTTGACTAGCGTGATTTGGACAGATACGCAGTATTTT. Encoded protein: CASSLTSVIWTDTQYF.

CDR3 sequence (DNA): TGTGCCAGCGTGGGACAGGGTGAAAGTCAGCCCCAGCATTTT. It encodes CASVGQGESQPQHF. V usage is TRBV2 and J usage is TRBJ1-5, with 9 bases matching TRBD1. Germline CDR1 reads SNHLY; CDR2 reads FYNNEI. The CDR3 is 14 amino acids. The V gene end was trimmed by 8 bases and the J gene end by 6 bases; junction bases not matched to a gene: 8.

This chain joins TRBV5-1 and TRBJ2-2; 11 bases align to TRBD2. V trimming: 3 bases; J trimming: 0 bases; junction bases outside the gene matches: 1. CDR3 length: 16 amino acids. CDR1 and CDR2 from the germline V gene are SGHRS and YFSETQ. DNA for the CDR3: TGCGCCAGCAGCTCGACTAGCGGGGCGAACACCGGGGAGCTGTTTTTT. Residues: CASSSTSGANTGELFF.

The J gene is TRBJ1-1, the V gene TRBV30; a possible D gene is TRBD1 (6 bases). V lost 2 bases and J 8 bases, leaving 18 bases between the germline ends. The CDR3 extends over 14 amino acids. The germline gives CDR1 GTSNPN, CDR2 SVGIG (reference sequence). As DNA, the CDR3 is TGTGCCTGGAGTTCAGGGGACGTGCGTTCCGAAGCTTTCTTT. Its protein product is CAWSSGDVRSEAFF.

This chain links TRBV30 with TRBJ2-3; 7 positions match TRBD2. After removal of 4 bases from V and 1 base from J, the junction contained 5 bases not matched to a gene. The CDR3 loop spans 14 amino acids. Germline V gene lookup returns CDR1 GTSNPN and CDR2 SVGIG (reference sequence). CDR3 nucleotides: TGTGCCTGGACCCCGGCGGGGGGCACAGATACGCAGTATTTT. The encoded protein is CAWTPAGGTDTQYF.

This chain connects TRBV27 to TRBJ1-2, with a possible D match to TRBD1 (5 bases). V lost 5 bases and J 1 base, leaving 11 bases between the germline ends. CDR3 size: 14 residues. CDR1 MNHEY and CDR2 SMNVEV come from the germline V gene (reference sequence). CDR3 loop: CASSLDGGNYGYTF. The CDR3 DNA reads as TGTGCCAGCAGTCTCGACGGGGGTAACTATGGCTACACCTTC.

This clone was seen a handful of times. This sequence joins TRBV2 and TRBJ1-2; TRBD1 aligns across 8 bases. CDR3 length: 15 amino acids. Looked up from germline, CDR1 is SNHLY and CDR2 is FYNNEI. V lost 6 bases, J lost 7 bases, and 13 bases stayed unmatched. The CDR3 loop reads CASRISQGAAGGYTF. CDR3 sequence (DNA): TGTGCCAGCAGAATATCCCAGGGGGCTGCTGGTGGCTACACCTTC.

The chain employs TRBV7-3 and TRBJ2-2; D is perhaps TRBD2 (5 bases). With 1 base removed from V and 3 bases from J, the gap between germline ends came to 12 bases. The CDR3 has 16 amino acids. Per the germline V gene, CDR1 is SGHTA and CDR2 is FQGTGA. The CDR3 here is CASSLMSGLDTGELFF. For the CDR3, the DNA is TGTGCCAGCAGCTTAATGTCGGGGTTAGACACCGGGGAGCTGTTTTTT. Supplemented by reference TRBV7-3 and TRBJ2-2, the full variable domain reads GAGVSQTPSNKVTEKGKYVELRCDPISGHTALYWYRQSLGQGPEFLIYFQGTGAADDSGLPNDRFFAVRPEGSVSTLKIQRTERGDSAVYLCASSLMSGLDTGELFFGEGSRLTVL.

Only a few counts were recorded for this clone. The rearrangement uses TRBV28 and TRBJ1-1; 8 nucleotides line up with TRBD1. V gave up 5 bases and J gave up 1 base; unmatched junction bases: 6. This CDR3 comprises 15 residues. In germline, CDR1 is MDHEN, CDR2 SYDVKM. The DNA for the CDR3 is TGTGCCAGCAGTGTCAGGGGGCAGGGGAACACTGAAGCTTTCTTT. Protein: CASSVRGQGNTEAFF.

J is TRBJ2-2 and V is TRBV2; D is perhaps TRBD1 (5 bases). The V and J ends lost 2 bases and 4 bases respectively, with 5 bases between them. Germline CDR1 SNHLY, CDR2 FYNNEI. CDR3 length: 13 residues. In DNA form, the CDR3 reads TGTGCCAGCAGTGAACAGGGCACCGGGGAGCTGTTTTTT. The encoded protein is CASSEQGTGELFF.

The chain combines TRBV5-4 with TRBJ2-3, with 9 bases that match TRBD2. V shed 4 bases and J 1 base; nucleotides not matched to a gene: 7. Germline assignment: CDR1 SGHNT and CDR2 YYREEE (reference sequence). This CDR3 has 16 residues. The CDR3 is CASSLLTSGRTDTQYF. The CDR3 DNA sequence: TGTGCCAGCAGCCTGCTGACTAGCGGACGCACAGATACGCAGTATTTT.

The rearrangement joins TRBV7-9 to TRBJ2-3; 10 bases are shared with TRBD2. CDR1 and CDR2 (germline): SEHNR, FQNEAQ (reference sequence). Trimming took 2 bases from V and 1 from J; bases not matched to a gene: 6. This CDR3 region has 17 residues. CDR3 region: CASSLSEREGRTDTQYF. The CDR3 DNA is TGTGCCAGCAGCTTATCGGAGCGGGAGGGACGCACAGATACGCAGTATTTT.

The chain recombines TRBV29-1 with TRBJ2-3; 8 bases agree with TRBD1. The CDR3 contains 15 residues. CDR1 SQVTM and CDR2 ANQGSEA come from the germline V gene. The ends lost 3 bases at V and 4 bases at J; junction bases unmatched: 9. CDR3 region: CSVEYPDRDPDTQYF. CDR3 coding DNA: TGCAGCGTTGAGTATCCGGACAGGGACCCAGATACGCAGTATTTT.

The V and J genes are TRBV4-1 and TRBJ1-5; 8 positions match TRBD1. Germline V lookup: CDR1 MGHRA, CDR2 YSYEKL. The CDR3 has 16 amino acids. With 3 bases clipped from V and 4 bases from J, the junction kept 8 bases outside the gene matches. As DNA, the CDR3 is TGCGCCAGCAGCCATATAACAGGGGGGGGGAATCAGCCCCAGCATTTT. Protein sequence: CASSHITGGGNQPQHF.

V is TRBV9 and J is TRBJ2-5, with D maybe TRBD1 (6 bases). CDR1 SGDLS and CDR2 YYNGEE come from the germline V gene. The V and J ends lost 4 bases and 5 bases respectively, with 18 bases between them. This CDR3 comprises 15 residues. Here the CDR3 reads CASSSPSIGGETQYF. CDR3 nucleotides: TGTGCCAGCAGCTCCCCCTCGATAGGGGGTGAGACCCAGTACTTC.

About this clone: The junction does not match germline at one end; this may be a read error. The V call is TRBV7-7, the J call TRBJ2-7; 7 bases map to TRBD1. Germline V gene data show CDR1 as SSHAT and CDR2 as FNYEAQ (reference sequence). There are 15 residues in the CDR3. The CDR3 nucleotides read TGTGTCAGCAGCTTAGCCCCGACAGGGTTTCAAGAGCAGTACTTC. Protein sequence: CVSSLAPTGFQEQYF. Full variable domain (missing parts from reference TRBV7-7 and TRBJ2-7): GAGVSQSPRYKVTKRGQDVTLRCDPISSHATLYWYQQALGQGPEFLTYFNYEAQPDKSGLPSDRFSAERPEGSISTLTIQRTEQRDSAMYRCVSSLAPTGFQEQYFGPGTRLTVT.